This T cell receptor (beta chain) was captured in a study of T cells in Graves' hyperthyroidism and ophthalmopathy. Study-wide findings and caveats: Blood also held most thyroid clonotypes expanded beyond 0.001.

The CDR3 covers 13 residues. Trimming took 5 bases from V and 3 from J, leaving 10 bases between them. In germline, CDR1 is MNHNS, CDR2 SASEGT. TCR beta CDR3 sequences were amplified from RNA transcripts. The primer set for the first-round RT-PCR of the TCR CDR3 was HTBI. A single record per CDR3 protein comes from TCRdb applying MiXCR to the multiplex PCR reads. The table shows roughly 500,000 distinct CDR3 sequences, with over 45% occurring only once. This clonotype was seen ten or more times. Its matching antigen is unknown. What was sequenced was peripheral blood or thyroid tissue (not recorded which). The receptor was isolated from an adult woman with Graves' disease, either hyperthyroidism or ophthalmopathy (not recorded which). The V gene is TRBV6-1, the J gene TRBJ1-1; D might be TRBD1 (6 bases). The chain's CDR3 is CASSNKGDTEAFF. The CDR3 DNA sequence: TGTGCCAGCAGTAACAAGGGGGACACTGAAGCTTTCTTT.